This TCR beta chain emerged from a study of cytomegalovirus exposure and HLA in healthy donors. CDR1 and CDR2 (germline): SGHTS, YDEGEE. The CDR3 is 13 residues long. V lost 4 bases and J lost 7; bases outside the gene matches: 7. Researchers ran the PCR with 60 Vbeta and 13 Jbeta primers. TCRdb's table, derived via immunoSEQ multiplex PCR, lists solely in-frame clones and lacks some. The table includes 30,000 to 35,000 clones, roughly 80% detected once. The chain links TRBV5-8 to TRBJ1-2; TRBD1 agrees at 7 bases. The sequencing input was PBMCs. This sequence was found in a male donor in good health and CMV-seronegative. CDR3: CASSPYDRVGYTF. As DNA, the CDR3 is TGTGCCAGCAGCCCGTATGACAGGGTTGGCTACACCTTC.